A selection of T cell receptor beta chains follows, all from one sample in a study of graft-versus-host responses after intestinal transplantation. These receptors' targets are unknown. The table came from immunoSEQ multiplex PCR; TCRdb's copy has only in-frame clones and leaves some out. The table has tens of thousands of clones, around 90% seen once. The sample here was unstimulated CD4+ T cells sorted from spleen or lymph node cells, taken before intestinal transplant. These receptors were obtained from a human donor who received an intestinal transplant. The CDR3 runs from the conserved cysteine through the conserved F or W. The D gene is left open where the match is weak. Clone size, where shown, is once, few, many, or a class for clones that have expanded.

d_gene	j_gene	abundance	v_gene	CDR3aa	CDR3nt
.	TRBJ2-3	.	TRBV7-9	CASSLSRSTDTQYF	TGTGCCAGCAGCCTTAGTAGGAGCACAGATACGCAGTATTTT
.	TRBJ1-2	.	TRBV5-4	CASSLALREAGLGYTF	TGTGCCAGCAGCTTGGCTCTTCGGGAGGCAGGGCTCGGCTACACCTTC
.	TRBJ1-1	.	TRBV29-1	CSVDPGNTEAFF	TGCAGCGTTGATCCCGGGAACACTGAAGCTTTCTTT
.	TRBJ1-2	.	TRBV6-5	CASRDFQGYGYTF	TGTGCCAGCAGGGACTTCCAGGGCTATGGCTACACCTTC
.	TRBJ1-5	.	TRBV6-1	CASSEMTGLIQPQHF	TGTGCCAGCAGTGAAATGACAGGCCTGATTCAGCCCCAGCATTTT
.	TRBJ1-5	.	TRBV19	CASTSGSLAGSQHF	TGTGCCAGTACCTCGGGCTCCCTCGCAGGGTCCCAGCATTTT
.	TRBJ1-1	.	TRBV5-1	CASSLSLGNTEAFF	TGCGCCAGCAGCTTAAGCCTAGGGAACACTGAAGCTTTCTTT
.	TRBJ1-2	.	TRBV28	CASSGPGRLNYGYTF	TGTGCCAGCAGCGGACCGGGACGGTTAAACTATGGCTACACCTTC
TRBD1	TRBJ2-7	.	TRBV6-1	CASNRGDEQYF	TGTGCCAGCAACAGGGGCGACGAGCAGTACTTC
TRBD2	TRBJ2-7	.	TRBV9	CASSMSGTSPEQYF	TGTGCCAGCAGCATGTCCGGGACTAGCCCCGAGCAGTACTTC
.	TRBJ2-2	.	TRBV5-5	CASSPDWSYTGELFF	TGTGCCAGCAGCCCCGACTGGAGTTACACCGGGGAGCTGTTTTTT
TRBD2	TRBJ2-5	few	TRBV5-4	CASSIGTSRQETQYF	TGTGCCAGCAGCATTGGGACTAGCCGACAAGAGACCCAGTACTTC
TRBD1	TRBJ1-2	.	TRBV19	CASSQGGWTGSYGYTF	TGTGCCAGTAGCCAGGGCGGTTGGACAGGGAGCTATGGCTACACCTTC
.	TRBJ1-5	.	TRBV6-6	CASSQNGASGVQPQHF	TGTGCCAGCAGCCAGAACGGGGCATCGGGGGTCCAGCCCCAGCATTTT
.	TRBJ2-7	.	TRBV5-1	CASSLDGGSYEQYF	TGCGCCAGCAGCTTGGATGGCGGATCCTACGAGCAGTACTTC
TRBD2	TRBJ2-3	.	TRBV5-1	CASSLAGGSTKDTQYF	TGCGCCAGCAGCTTGGCTGGCGGGAGTACTAAGGATACGCAGTATTTT
.	TRBJ2-5	.	TRBV7-9	CASSLDLETQYF	TGTGCCAGCAGCTTAGATCTGGAGACCCAGTACTTC
.	TRBJ2-7	once	TRBV18	CASSPRPSTQDEQYF	TGTGCCAGCTCACCTCGTCCGAGTACCCAGGACGAGCAGTACTTC
TRBD1	TRBJ2-1	.	TRBV5-6	CASTTVGQGSDEQFF	TGTGCCAGCACCACCGTTGGACAGGGTAGTGATGAGCAGTTCTTC
TRBD2	TRBJ2-7	once	TRBV9	CASSPRRAGGPGINEQYF	TGTGCCAGCAGCCCCCGGCGGGCGGGAGGCCCGGGGATCAACGAGCAGTACTTC
TRBD2	TRBJ2-7	once	TRBV7-9	CASSPTPAFVAGANEQYF	TGTGCCAGCAGCCCTACGCCCGCCTTCGTAGCGGGAGCTAACGAGCAGTACTTC
.	TRBJ1-5	.	TRBV5-8	CASSLGRSNQPQHF	TGTGCCAGCAGCTTGGGGCGGAGCAATCAGCCCCAGCATTTT
TRBD2	TRBJ2-7	.	TRBV18	CASSPRALAGYEQYF	TGTGCCAGCTCACCACGGGCACTAGCGGGCTACGAGCAGTACTTC
TRBD2	TRBJ2-7	.	TRBV9	CASSMSGTSPEQYF	TGTGCCAGCAGCATGTCCGGGACTAGCCCCGAGCAGTACTTC
TRBD2	TRBJ2-7	once	TRBV27	CASSPRGGGSYEQYF	TGTGCCAGCAGTCCGCGGGGGGGCGGCTCCTACGAGCAGTACTTC
TRBD2	TRBJ2-1	.	TRBV7-2	CASSPGTSGRAPYSNEQFF	TGTGCCAGCAGCCCCGGGACTAGCGGGAGGGCCCCCTACAGCAATGAGCAGTTCTTC
.	TRBJ2-1	.	TRBV6-1	CASSGEPSAYNEQFF	TGTGCCAGCAGTGGGGAACCGAGCGCCTACAATGAGCAGTTCTTC
.	TRBJ2-3	.	TRBV5-8	CASSLGDTSASTDTQYF	TGTGCCAGCAGCTTAGGGGATACCTCGGCTAGCACAGATACGCAGTATTTT
TRBD1	TRBJ1-2	.	TRBV5-1	CASRTGGTYGYTF	TGCGCCAGCAGAACAGGGGGAACCTATGGCTACACCTTC
.	TRBJ2-1	.	TRBV6-6	CASSYGTYNEQFF	TGTGCCAGCAGTTACGGGACTTACAATGAGCAGTTCTTC
.	TRBJ2-2	.	TRBV7-2	CASSSYRDTGELFF	TGTGCCAGCAGCTCCTACAGGGATACCGGGGAGCTGTTTTTT
.	TRBJ2-7	.	TRBV6-1	CASSEKLRAALYEQYF	TGTGCCAGCAGTGAAAAACTGCGGGCAGCCCTCTACGAGCAGTACTTC
.	TRBJ1-6	.	TRBV6-5	CASSYGGGGGNSPLHF	TGTGCCAGCAGTTATGGCGGGGGTGGTGGTAATTCACCCCTCCACTTT
TRBD1	TRBJ1-6	.	TRBV7-2	CASSLVGTGATVSPLHF	TGTGCCAGCAGCTTAGTAGGGACAGGGGCCACGGTTTCACCCCTCCACTTT
.	TRBJ2-7	.	TRBV27	CASSFRDTYEQYF	TGTGCCAGCAGTTTTCGGGACACCTACGAGCAGTACTTC
.	TRBJ2-1	.	TRBV27	CASSLGLALYNEQFF	TGTGCCAGCAGTTTAGGTCTAGCTCTGTACAATGAGCAGTTCTTC
TRBD2	TRBJ2-5	.	TRBV28	CASSLGLAGLGETQYF	TGTGCCAGCAGTTTAGGACTAGCGGGACTTGGAGAGACCCAGTACTTC
TRBD1	TRBJ1-1	.	TRBV11-3	CASSSDRAQGTEAFF	TGTGCCAGCAGCTCAGACAGGGCCCAAGGAACTGAAGCTTTCTTT
TRBD2	TRBJ2-2	.	TRBV7-9	CAGSFPVGGLAVGGELFF	TGTGCCGGCAGCTTCCCCGTGGGGGGACTAGCGGTCGGCGGGGAGCTGTTTTTT
TRBD1	TRBJ1-2	.	TRBV5-6	CATHWAGGRGYTF	TGTGCCACCCACTGGGCAGGGGGCAGGGGCTACACCTTC